This TCR beta chain appears in the sequencing data of a study of shared clonotypes between healthy human individuals. Study context: The study used three CD4 naive, three CD4 memory, two CD8 naive and one CD8 memory plate per donor.

As regards this clone: Its antigen is unknown. Different DNA sequences within this sample yield the same CDR3.

Whole-study results and caveats: Memory subsets generally showed lower estimated richness than naive subsets.

Trimming at V came to 6 bases and at J to 1 base, leaving 4 bases not matched to a gene. Germline assignment: CDR1 MNHEY and CDR2 SMNVEV (reference sequence). This CDR3 has 16 residues. As defined, naive CD8 cells were CD45RO-negative and positively selected for CCR7, with terminally differentiated effector memory CD45RA+ cells excluded. Samples underwent the assay at deep level. Sequencing was performed with immunoSEQ multiplex PCR; in TCRdb, only in-frame clones are kept and a portion is missing. The sample includes around 600,000 clones, approximately 96% of them seen just once. This clonotype was obtained from a woman younger than 45 in good health. Sequencing used naive CD8+ T cells sorted from blood. V is TRBV27 and J is TRBJ2-1; 12 bases fit TRBD2. The CDR3 reads CASRSGTSGSYNEQFF. The DNA of the CDR3 is TGTGCCAGCAGGAGCGGGACTAGCGGGTCCTACAATGAGCAGTTCTTC.